The 18 T cell receptor beta chains given below trace back to one sample, sequenced in a study of neurological immune-mediated disorders. MiXCR, run by TCRdb on the 5' RACE reads, gives a single entry per CDR3 protein. The sample includes more than 50,000 distinct CDR3 sequences, about 4% of them seen just once. Sequences were obtained from PBMCs. The receptors come from a woman aged 50 to 60 with multiple sclerosis.

The table lists this clonotype with many counts. J is TRBJ2-1 and V is TRBV6-4; TRBD2 matches at 9 bases. V was clipped by 0 bases and J by 2 bases; unmatched bases: 2. CDR1 and CDR2 (germline): MRHNA, SNTAGT. CDR3 length: 16 amino acids. The CDR3 sequence is CASSDSREGPYNEQFF. DNA for the CDR3: TGTGCCAGCAGTGACTCGCGGGAGGGCCCCTACAATGAGCAGTTCTTC.

The sample holds many counts of this clonotype. This chain joins TRBV29-1 and TRBJ2-5, with D perhaps TRBD1 (5 bases). This CDR3 is built from 15 residues. From germline, CDR1 is SQVTM and CDR2 ANQGSEA. Trimming took 6 bases from V and 5 from J, leaving 22 bases between them. CDR3 coding DNA: TGCAGCGTGTCAAAGCCGGGCCCCCGACAGGAGACCCAGTACTTC. As protein: CSVSKPGPRQETQYF.

This clonotype came up many times. The chain combines TRBV20-1 with TRBJ2-3; the match to TRBD2 covers 7 bases. V was clipped by 7 bases and J by 5 bases; unmatched bases: 9. The CDR3 length is 13 residues. From germline, CDR1 is DFQATT and CDR2 SNEGSKA (reference sequence). The CDR3 region is CSGITSDGDTQYF. In DNA, the CDR3 is TGCAGTGGTATAACTAGCGATGGAGATACGCAGTATTTT.

There are many counts of this clonotype. The genes are TRBV20-1 and TRBJ1-1; D might be TRBD1 (6 bases). CDR1 is DFQATT, CDR2 SNEGSKA, per germline (reference sequence). The CDR3 totals 15 residues. Trimming stripped 3 bases from V and 0 bases from J, with 14 bases between. In DNA form, the CDR3 reads TGCAGTGCTAGGGGACCCGGGACAATGAACACTGAAGCTTTCTTT. Its translation is CSARGPGTMNTEAFF.

This clonotype was counted ten times or more. The chain employs TRBV20-1 and TRBJ2-7, with D possibly matching TRBD1 (5 bases). Trimming took off 1 base at V and 0 bases at J, with 10 bases between the two ends. This CDR3 is 14 amino acids long. Germline V gene data show CDR1 as DFQATT and CDR2 as SNEGSKA (reference sequence). The CDR3 DNA reads as TGCAGTGCTAGAGTTCAGGGTCTCTCCTACGAGCAGTACTTC. It is translated as CSARVQGLSYEQYF.

This clonotype has ten or more counts. This rearrangement joins TRBV2 to TRBJ2-3; no definite D call. This CDR3 contains 13 residues. CDR1 SNHLY and CDR2 FYNNEI come from the germline V gene. Trimming took off 1 base at V and 7 bases at J, with 9 bases between the two ends. The CDR3 DNA follows: TGTGCCAGCAGTGAAGGGTATTCTAATACGCAGTATTTT. Amino acids: CASSEGYSNTQYF.

This clonotype was seen a handful of times. This rearrangement joins TRBV6-2 or TRBV6-3 to TRBJ2-7, with D hard to call. V shed 5 bases and J shed 7 bases, with 9 bases lying between them. The CDR3 spans 11 residues. Germline V lookup: CDR1 MNHEY, CDR2 SVGEGT. CDR3 DNA sequence: TGTGCCAGCAGTCCTCTCTGGGAGCAGTACTTC. This sequence encodes CASSPLWEQYF.

Many counts were recorded for this clonotype. The genes are TRBV20-1 and TRBJ2-1; 8 nucleotides agree with TRBD2. Germline CDR1 and CDR2: DFQATT and SNEGSKA (reference sequence). The length of the CDR3 is 15 residues. After removal of 4 bases from V and 7 bases from J, the junction contained 12 bases not matched to a gene. The CDR3 is CSATPERGRLNEQFF. CDR3 coding DNA: TGCAGTGCTACCCCCGAGCGGGGGCGCTTGAATGAGCAGTTCTTC.

In its sample, this clonotype was seen many times. The chain couples TRBV7-9 to TRBJ1-4; TRBD1 aligns across 8 bases. Germline loops: CDR1 SEHNR, CDR2 FQNEAQ (reference sequence). This CDR3 has 14 amino acids. The V and J ends lost 8 bases and 4 bases, in that order; junction bases with no gene match: 6. The DNA of the CDR3 is TGTGCCAGCCGGTTGACAGGGGATAATGAAAAACTGTTTTTT. Amino acid sequence: CASRLTGDNEKLFF.

In this sample, this clonotype turned up many times. J is TRBJ2-4 and V is TRBV28; possibly TRBD1 for D (6 bases). The CDR3 covers 15 residues. Germline lookup yields CDR1 MDHEN and CDR2 SYDVKM. The germline V and J ends were trimmed by 8 bases and 5 bases, with 19 bases remaining between them. CDR3 loop: CASSGRTVGENIQYF. In DNA, the CDR3 is TGTGCCAGCTCCGGACGGACAGTCGGGGAAAACATTCAGTACTTC.

The sample holds many counts of this clonotype. The genes are TRBV27 and TRBJ2-3; 9 positions agree with TRBD1. Germline V gives CDR1 MNHEY, CDR2 SMNVEV (reference sequence). The CDR3 has 17 amino acids. V lost 2 bases, J lost 6 bases, and 12 bases stayed unmatched. CDR3 region: CASSLSSVQGAGDTQYF. The CDR3 DNA reads as TGTGCCAGCAGTTTAAGTTCGGTACAGGGGGCAGGTGATACGCAGTATTTT.

In this sample, this clonotype turned up a few times. The chain recombines TRBV7-8 with TRBJ2-7; either TRBD1 or TRBD2 may supply D (6 bases each). The germline V gene encodes CDR1 SGHVS and CDR2 FQNEAQ. This CDR3 comprises 14 residues. V was trimmed by 5 bases and J by 4 bases, leaving 15 bases between them. CDR3 DNA: TGTGCCAGCAGCACACAGGGAGGAGGGTACGAGCAGTACTTC. Residues: CASSTQGGGYEQYF. Filled out from reference TRBV7-8 and TRBJ2-7, the complete variable domain reads GAGVSQSPRYKVAKRGQDVALRCDPISGHVSLFWYQQALGQGPEFLTYFQNEAQLDKSGLPSDRFFAERPEGSVSTLKIQRTQQEDSAVYLCASSTQGGGYEQYFGPGTRLTVT.

This clonotype was seen at least ten times. The chain combines TRBV5-8 with TRBJ2-1; TRBD2 agrees at 7 bases. This CDR3 contains 17 residues. Looked up from germline, CDR1 is SGHTS and CDR2 is YDEGEE. After removal of 4 bases from V and 2 bases from J, the junction contained 12 bases not matched to a gene. In DNA, the CDR3 is TGTGCCAGCAGCACGTGGGGGGGGACTATCCCCTACAATGAGCAGTTCTTC. Protein: CASSTWGGTIPYNEQFF. Filled out from reference TRBV5-8 and TRBJ2-1, the complete variable domain reads EAGVTQSPTHLIKTRGQQATLRCSPISGHTSVYWYQQALGLGLQFLLWYDEGEERNRGNFPPRFSGRQFPNYSSELNVNALELEDSALYLCASSTWGGTIPYNEQFFGPGTRLTVL.

This clonotype showed up many times. This sequence joins TRBV29-1 and TRBJ2-5, with D maybe TRBD1 (6 bases). V lost 5 bases and J lost 10, with 17 bases in between. The CDR3 covers 12 residues. Germline V gives CDR1 SQVTM, CDR2 ANQGSEA. The CDR3 region is CSVQVLDRRQYF. CDR3 coding DNA: TGCAGCGTTCAGGTCCTGGACAGACGCCAGTACTTC.

This clonotype was counted many times. This chain's CDR3 is CASSFGQGATNEKLFF. CDR3 in DNA: TGTGCCAGCAGCTTTGGCCAGGGGGCAACTAATGAAAAACTGTTTTTT. The rearrangement links TRBV5-6 to TRBJ1-4, with 7 bases that match TRBD1. This CDR3 is 16 amino acids long. V lost 2 bases and J lost 0; bases outside the gene matches: 4. CDR1 is SGHDT, CDR2 YYEEEE, per germline.

In its sample, this clonotype was seen many times. The rearrangement links TRBV7-9 to TRBJ1-1; 10 bases are a match to TRBD1. Germline CDR1 reads SEHNR; CDR2 reads FQNEAQ (reference sequence). The CDR3 loop spans 14 amino acids. Trimming took 6 bases from V and 5 from J; bases not matched to a gene: 6. The CDR3 is CASSSGQGVTEAFF. The CDR3 DNA is TGTGCCAGCAGTTCCGGACAGGGGGTAACTGAAGCTTTCTTT.

In its sample, this clonotype was seen many times. The CDR3 nucleotides read TGTGCCACCAGTGATTCAAGCGGGAGGGCTGGCGAGCAGTACTTC. It is translated as CATSDSSGRAGEQYF. The chain is built from TRBV24-1 and TRBJ2-7; 10 bases are shared with TRBD2. The length of the CDR3 is 15 residues. Germline V CDR1 and CDR2: KGHDR, SFDVKD. Unmatched junction bases numbered 6, after V lost 2 bases and J lost 6 bases.

This clonotype was recorded many times. CDR3 residues: CASSQRTGGTYEQYF. The CDR3 DNA sequence: TGTGCCAGCAGCCAGAGGACGGGTGGGACCTACGAGCAGTACTTC. This sequence joins TRBV7-9 and TRBJ2-7, with D unresolved. In germline, CDR1 is SEHNR, CDR2 FQNEAQ (reference sequence). This CDR3 contains 15 residues. V was pared by 5 bases and J by 2 bases, with 16 bases between.